This T cell receptor beta chain was sequenced in a study of cytomegalovirus exposure and HLA in healthy donors. Whole-study results and caveats: A link between a missense DCLRE1C variant and TCR beta V- and J-gene trimming emerged from a later analysis.

Use of 60 Vbeta and 13 Jbeta primers characterized the PCR. TCRdb's copy holds only in-frame clones and misses some; the assay was immunoSEQ multiplex PCR. Across more than 50,000 clones, the top ten clones capture around 11% of the sample. As to this clone: Its matching antigen is unknown.

The CDR3 loop spans 15 amino acids. Unmatched junction bases numbered 3, after V lost 0 bases and J lost 4 bases. Per germline, CDR1 LNHDA and CDR2 SQIVND (reference sequence). The specimen sequenced was PBMCs. V gene TRBV19 combines with J gene TRBJ1-5; TRBD1 matches at 7 bases. The receptor was derived from a man in his late teens or twenties in good health and CMV-seropositive. The CDR3 is CASSIEPGGNQPQHF. CDR3 coding DNA: TGTGCCAGTAGTATAGAACCAGGGGGTAATCAGCCCCAGCATTTT.